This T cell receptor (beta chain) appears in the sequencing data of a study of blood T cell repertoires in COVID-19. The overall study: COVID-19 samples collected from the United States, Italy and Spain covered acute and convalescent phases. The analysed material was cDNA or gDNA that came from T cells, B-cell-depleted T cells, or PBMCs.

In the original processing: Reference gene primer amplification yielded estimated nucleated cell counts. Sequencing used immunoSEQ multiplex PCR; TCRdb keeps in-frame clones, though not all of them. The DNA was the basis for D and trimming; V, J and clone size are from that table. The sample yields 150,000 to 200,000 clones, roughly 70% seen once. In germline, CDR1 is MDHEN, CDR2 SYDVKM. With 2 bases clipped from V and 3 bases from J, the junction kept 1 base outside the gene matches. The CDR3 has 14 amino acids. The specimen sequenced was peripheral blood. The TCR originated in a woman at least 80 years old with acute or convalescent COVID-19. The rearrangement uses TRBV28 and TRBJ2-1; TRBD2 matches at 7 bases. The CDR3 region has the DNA TGTGCCAGCAGTTTAAGCGGGAACTACAATGAGCAGTTCTTC. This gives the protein CASSLSGNYNEQFF.